The present entry profiles one T cell receptor beta chain with its context. Its antigen is currently unknown. The data are from a study of shared clonotypes between healthy human individuals. General study results and limits: Clonotype sharing across donors was expected to vary with sequencing depth.

Produced via immunoSEQ multiplex PCR; TCRdb's table is partial and in-frame only. The sample has millions of clones, 85% to 95% seen once; the top ten hold about 0.13%. CDR1 is MNHEY, CDR2 SVGAGI, per germline. This CDR3 region has 16 residues. Trimming pared 2 bases from V and 0 bases from J, leaving 8 bases between. Material for sequencing was naive CD4+ T cells sorted from blood. Subset given: CD45RA+ positively selected. The TCR sequence derives from a man younger than 30 in good health. The chain carries TRBV6-5 and TRBJ2-6, with D tentatively TRBD1 (5 bases). Written as DNA, the CDR3 is TGTGCCAGCAGTTACGGGGCAGGCTCTGGGGCCAACGTCCTGACTTTC. Translated: CASSYGAGSGANVLTF.